In this sample, the clone carrying this T cell receptor beta chain turned up many times. What it binds is not known. V shed 2 bases and J shed 4 bases, with 7 bases lying between them. In germline, CDR1 is SGHTA, CDR2 FQGNSA. The CDR3 contains 13 residues. TCRdb analysed the 5' RACE reads with MiXCR anew, one entry per CDR3 protein. This table has about 460,000 distinct CDR3 sequences, 5.3% appearing once. The sample comes from a study of CD8 T cells in ankylosing spondylitis. Study results and caveats: Ankylosing spondylitis blood seemed to carry a telltale TCR beta motif made of fewer than ten highly homologous variants.

The chain is built from TRBV7-2 and TRBJ2-3, with D hard to call. This receptor was obtained from a male donor with ankylosing spondylitis. What was sequenced was blood, either unsorted or a sorted T cell fraction (not recorded which). DNA of the CDR3: TGTGCCAGCAGCTTAAACTTCGCAGATACGCAGTATTTT. This codes for CASSLNFADTQYF.